This T cell receptor (beta chain) was captured in a study of shared clonotypes between healthy human individuals. Study-wide background: Those who served as donors were two women and three men between the ages of 18 and 49. Every donor yielded three CD4 naive, three CD4 memory, two CD8 naive and one CD8 memory plate.

V lost 0 bases and J 5 bases, leaving 10 bases between the germline ends. CDR1 is MGHRA and CDR2 is YSYEKL in the germline V gene. The CDR3 contains 15 residues. Produced via immunoSEQ multiplex PCR; TCRdb's table is partial and in-frame only. The repertoire consists of approximately 87,000 clones, with about 65% occurring once and the leading ten covering just over 50%. The specimen was memory CD8+ T cells sorted from blood. The subset was: CD45RO+ cells pooled with CCR7-negative TemRA cells. The rearrangement joins TRBV4-1 to TRBJ2-2; D not resolved. The origin of this receptor is a man aged 25-45 years in good health. The DNA for the CDR3 is TGCGCCAGCAGCCAAGAAGGTGGAGTTACCGGGGAGCTGTTTTTT. The encoded protein is CASSQEGGVTGELFF.